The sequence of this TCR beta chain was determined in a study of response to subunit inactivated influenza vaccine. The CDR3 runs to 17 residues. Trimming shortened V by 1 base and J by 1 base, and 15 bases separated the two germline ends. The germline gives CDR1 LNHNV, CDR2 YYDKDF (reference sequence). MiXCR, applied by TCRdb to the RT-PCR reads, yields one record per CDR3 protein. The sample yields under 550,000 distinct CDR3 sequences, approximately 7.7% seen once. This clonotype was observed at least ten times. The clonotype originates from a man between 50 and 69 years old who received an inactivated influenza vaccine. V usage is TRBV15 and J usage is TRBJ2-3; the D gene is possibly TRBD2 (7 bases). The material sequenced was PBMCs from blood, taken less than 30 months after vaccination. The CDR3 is CATSRATGRDGTDTQYF. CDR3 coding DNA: TGTGCCACCAGCAGAGCTACAGGGAGGGACGGCACAGATACGCAGTATTTT.